These T cell receptor beta chains were read from a single sample in a study of CD8 T cells in ankylosing spondylitis. TCRdb re-called the 5' RACE reads with MiXCR, one entry per CDR3 protein. The table records around 35,000 distinct CDR3 sequences, about an eighth of them present only once. Sequenced sample: synovial fluid, either unsorted or a sorted T cell fraction (not recorded which). These receptors all come from a male donor with ankylosing spondylitis. CDR3s include the opening cysteine and the closing phenylalanine or tryptophan. Fields, in order: D gene, J gene, clone size, V gene, CDR3 DNA, CDR3 protein. The D gene is left open where the match is weak. For some rows the clone size is stated as once, few or many, or as a class when expanded; others skip it.

NA TRBJ2-3 many TRBV15 TGTGCCACCAGCAGAGCGTCTAGTCCCACAGATACGCAGTATTTT CATSRASSPTDTQYF
TRBD2 TRBJ2-5 NA TRBV28 TGTGCCAGCAGCAATCACCCCGGGACTAGGGACGAGACCCAGTACTTC CASSNHPGTRDETQYF
TRBD1 TRBJ1-1 many TRBV2 TGTGCCAGCAGCGGAAGACAGGGGTACACTGAAGCTTTCTTT CASSGRQGYTEAFF
TRBD1 TRBJ2-7 NA TRBV3-1 TGTGCCAGCAGCCTTCCGGGACAGGGGGCGGACGAGCAGTACTTC CASSLPGQGADEQYF
NA TRBJ1-1 many TRBV27 TGTGCCAGCAGTTTGGCCGCGAGGACTGAAGCTTTCTTT CASSLAARTEAFF
NA TRBJ2-5 NA TRBV5-1 TGCGCCAGCAGGGATCGCGGTCCGGAGACCCAGTACTTC CASRDRGPETQYF
NA TRBJ2-1 NA TRBV19 TGTGCCAGTACCCGGAGGGGGAGTCACCACAATGAGCAGTTCTTC CASTRRGSHHNEQFF
NA TRBJ1-5 few TRBV27 TGTGCCAGCAGTTGGGCGGGGAATCAGCCCCAGCATTTT CASSWAGNQPQHF
TRBD2 TRBJ2-1 few TRBV19 TGTGCCACCGGGGGAGGGCTGAGCTCCTACAATGAGCAGTTCTTC CATGGGLSSYNEQFF
NA TRBJ1-5 many TRBV7-9 TGTGCCAGCAGCTTGGGGGGTATGGGCGATCAGCCCCAGCATTTT CASSLGGMGDQPQHF
TRBD1 TRBJ2-3 many TRBV5-8 TGTGCCAGCAGCTTGCGGCAGGGGGCAGATACGCAGTATTTT CASSLRQGADTQYF
NA TRBJ2-5 NA TRBV10-3 TGTGCCATCAGTGAGTCAGAGCAGGGAATAGAGACCCAGTACTTC CAISESEQGIETQYF
TRBD1 TRBJ1-2 many TRBV6-5 TGTGCCAGCAGTTACTCGAGGGACAGGGCCTCTTTCATAAGCTACACCTTC CASSYSRDRASFISYTF
TRBD2 TRBJ2-3 NA TRBV4-3 TGCGCCAGCAGCCAAGGGGCGGGAGGGGCAGATACGCAGTATTTT CASSQGAGGADTQYF
TRBD2 TRBJ2-1 many TRBV11-2 TGTGCCAGCAGCTTAGTTGGCGGGAGTTCCCATGAGCAGTTCTTC CASSLVGGSSHEQFF
NA TRBJ2-1 many TRBV4-3 TGCGCCAGCAGCCAAGTTCTGGGGGTTCTAAGCAATGAGCAGTTCTTC CASSQVLGVLSNEQFF
NA TRBJ2-3 NA TRBV2 TGTGCCAGCAGTCCTCTTGGGGATACGCAGTATTTT CASSPLGDTQYF
NA TRBJ2-7 few TRBV18 TGTGCCAGCTCACCACCGAAGAACGAGCAGTACTTC CASSPPKNEQYF
NA TRBJ1-5 many TRBV6-5 TGTGCCAGCAGTTACTATTTGACAGTTAATCAGCCCCAGCATTTT CASSYYLTVNQPQHF
NA TRBJ2-3 NA TRBV2 TGTGCCAGCAGTCACCCTGTGGCGGGCTCTGTCACAGATACGCAGTATTTT CASSHPVAGSVTDTQYF
NA TRBJ1-2 NA TRBV6-5 TGTGCCAGCAGTTACCGGGGGTTCTATGGCTACACCTTC CASSYRGFYGYTF
NA TRBJ1-1 few TRBV4-2 TGTGCCAGCAGCAGGGAGATACTACTAAGAAAAGCTTTCTTT CASSREILLRKAFF
NA TRBJ2-6 few TRBV2 TGTGCCAGCAGTGAGTGGGGTGTCCCAAGCTCTGGGGCCAACGTCCTGACTTTC CASSEWGVPSSGANVLTF
NA TRBJ2-3 many TRBV3-1 TGTGCCAGCAGCCCTAGTCCCGAGTTCACAGATACGCAGTATTTT CASSPSPEFTDTQYF
NA TRBJ2-4 many TRBV20-1 TGCAGTGCTTATAGGATAGCCAAAAACATTCAGTACTTC CSAYRIAKNIQYF
NA TRBJ2-1 NA TRBV3-1 TGTGCCAGCAGCCCCCGGGGAGACTATAATGAGCAGTTCTTC CASSPRGDYNEQFF
NA TRBJ1-6 NA TRBV7-2 TGTGCCAGCAGCTTAGTTACTCAACGGGATTCACCCCTCCACTTT CASSLVTQRDSPLHF
TRBD1 TRBJ1-2 medium-sized TRBV10-3 TGTGCCATCAGCCGGACAGGGGGAAACTATGGCTACACCTTC CAISRTGGNYGYTF
NA TRBJ2-5 NA TRBV6-2/TRBV6-3 TGTGCCAGCAGTTACCTGGTCCGGGGAGAGACCCAGTACTTC CASSYLVRGETQYF
NA TRBJ1-1 many TRBV5-5 TGTGCCAGCAGCTTGGTAGCCGGGATGATTGAAGCTTTCTTT CASSLVAGMIEAFF
TRBD1 TRBJ2-1 few TRBV6-6 TGTGCCAGCAGTTACGACAGGGGGGCTGAGCAGTTCTTC CASSYDRGAEQFF
TRBD2 TRBJ2-7 many TRBV28 TGTGCCAGTTCGACTAGCGGGAGCTCCTACGAGCAGTACTTC CASSTSGSSYEQYF
NA TRBJ1-1 many TRBV15 TGTGCCACCAGCCTGGGGGTGAACACTGAAGCTTTCTTT CATSLGVNTEAFF
TRBD2 TRBJ2-3 many TRBV7-9 TGTGCCAGCAGCCTCGGTGGCGGGAGGGGCACAGATACGCAGTATTTT CASSLGGGRGTDTQYF
NA TRBJ1-2 many TRBV7-8 TGTGCCAGCAGCTTAGATTCCCTAACAGGAGGCTACACCTTC CASSLDSLTGGYTF
NA TRBJ2-3 NA TRBV10-3 TGTGCCATCAGTGGAGGAGGGGCCCCTAGCACAGATACGCAGTATTTT CAISGGGAPSTDTQYF